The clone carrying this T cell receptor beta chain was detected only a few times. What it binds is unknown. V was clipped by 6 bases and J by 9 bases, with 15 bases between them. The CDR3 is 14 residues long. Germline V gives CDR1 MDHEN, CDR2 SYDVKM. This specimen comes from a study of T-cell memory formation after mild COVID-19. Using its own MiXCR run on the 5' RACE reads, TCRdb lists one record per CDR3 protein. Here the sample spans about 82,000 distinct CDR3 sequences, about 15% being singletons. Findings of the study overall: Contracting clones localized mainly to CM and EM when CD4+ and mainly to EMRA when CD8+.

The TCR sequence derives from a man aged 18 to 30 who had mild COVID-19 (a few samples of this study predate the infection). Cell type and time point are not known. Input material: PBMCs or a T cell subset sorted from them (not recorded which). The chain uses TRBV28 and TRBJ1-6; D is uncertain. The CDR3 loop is CASRPRGAFSPLHF. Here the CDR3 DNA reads TGTGCCAGCAGGCCACGAGGAGCCTTTTCACCCCTCCACTTT.